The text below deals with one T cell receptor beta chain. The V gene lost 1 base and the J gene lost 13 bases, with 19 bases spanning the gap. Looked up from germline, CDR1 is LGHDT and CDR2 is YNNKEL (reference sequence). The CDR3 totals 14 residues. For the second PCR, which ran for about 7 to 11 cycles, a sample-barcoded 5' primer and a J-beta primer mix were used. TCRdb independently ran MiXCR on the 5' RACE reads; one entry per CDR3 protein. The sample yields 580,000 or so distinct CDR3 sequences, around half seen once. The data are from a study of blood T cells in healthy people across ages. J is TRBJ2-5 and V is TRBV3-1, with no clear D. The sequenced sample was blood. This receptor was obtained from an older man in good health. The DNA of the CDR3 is TGTGCCAGCAGCCAAGGGGTGGCAGGCCCCATCGTGTACTTC. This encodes CASSQGVAGPIVYF.